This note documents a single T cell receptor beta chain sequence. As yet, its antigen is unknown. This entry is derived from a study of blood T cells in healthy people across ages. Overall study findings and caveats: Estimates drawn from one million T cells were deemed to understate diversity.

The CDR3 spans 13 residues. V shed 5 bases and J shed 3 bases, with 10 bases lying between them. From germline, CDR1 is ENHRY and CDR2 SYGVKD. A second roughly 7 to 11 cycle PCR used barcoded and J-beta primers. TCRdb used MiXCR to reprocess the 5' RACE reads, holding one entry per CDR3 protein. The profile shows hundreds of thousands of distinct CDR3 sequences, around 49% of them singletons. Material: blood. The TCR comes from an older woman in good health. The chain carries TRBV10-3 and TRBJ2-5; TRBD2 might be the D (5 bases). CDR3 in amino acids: CAISWTPKETQYF. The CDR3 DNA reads TGTGCCATCAGTTGGACTCCTAAAGAGACCCAGTACTTC.